This TCR beta chain was identified in a study of T-cell reconstitution after alpha-beta-depleted transplantation in children. Trimming shortened V by 0 bases and J by 7 bases, and 16 bases separated the two germline ends. Per the germline V gene, CDR1 is DFQATT and CDR2 is SNEGSKA (reference sequence). This CDR3 is 15 amino acids long. A TCRbeta library incorporating unique molecular identifiers was prepared. MiXCR was run by TCRdb on the PCR reads, yielding one entry per CDR3 protein. The sample has approximately 50,000 distinct CDR3 sequences, around 56% seen once; the top ten hold about two fifths. Study-level points and caveats: A year post-transplant, T-cell counts and diversity derived mostly from newly produced T cells. Expanded clones from the graft, numbering several hundred, reportedly supplied alpha-beta T cells about two months after transplant. Several patients had high TCRbeta diversity at day 60; it came from surviving recipient T cells and thymic progenitors.

In regard to this clonotype: Its cognate antigen is unknown.

V is TRBV20-1 and J is TRBJ1-5; TRBD1 might be the D (5 bases). The input for sequencing was peripheral blood, taken before TCRalphabeta/CD19-depleted stem cell transplant. This TCR derives from a boy under three years old with SCID, due to receive a stem cell transplant. The CDR3 nucleotides read TGCAGTGCTAGAGATTCCAGGGCGGCAATCCAGCCCCAGCATTTT. Translation gives CSARDSRAAIQPQHF.